This T cell receptor beta chain was found in a study of blood T cell repertoires in COVID-19. Study information: Samples taken during acute and convalescent COVID-19 were collected in the United States, Italy and Spain. Sample material is recorded as cDNA or gDNA derived from T cells, B-cell-depleted T cells, or PBMCs.

Trimming cost V 2 bases and J 5 bases, with 16 bases left between them. Germline V CDR1 and CDR2: SGHVS, FQNEAQ. The CDR3 has 16 amino acids. Methods used by the authors: Estimated nucleated cell counts came from reference gene primer amplification. Generated by immunoSEQ multiplex PCR, the TCRdb table keeps only in-frame clones and is missing some. V and J calls and clone size are those listed in that table; D and trimming were worked out from the DNA. The repertoire holds over 100,000 clones, with about 89% as singletons. The sequence came from a woman between 65 and 79 years old with COVID-19, enrolled during active disease. Sequenced input: peripheral blood. The J gene is TRBJ1-5, the V gene TRBV7-8, with D unclear. Written as DNA, the CDR3 is TGTGCCAGCAGCTTATATGTGGGAGGACTTGATCAGCCCCAGCATTTT. Translating it yields CASSLYVGGLDQPQHF.